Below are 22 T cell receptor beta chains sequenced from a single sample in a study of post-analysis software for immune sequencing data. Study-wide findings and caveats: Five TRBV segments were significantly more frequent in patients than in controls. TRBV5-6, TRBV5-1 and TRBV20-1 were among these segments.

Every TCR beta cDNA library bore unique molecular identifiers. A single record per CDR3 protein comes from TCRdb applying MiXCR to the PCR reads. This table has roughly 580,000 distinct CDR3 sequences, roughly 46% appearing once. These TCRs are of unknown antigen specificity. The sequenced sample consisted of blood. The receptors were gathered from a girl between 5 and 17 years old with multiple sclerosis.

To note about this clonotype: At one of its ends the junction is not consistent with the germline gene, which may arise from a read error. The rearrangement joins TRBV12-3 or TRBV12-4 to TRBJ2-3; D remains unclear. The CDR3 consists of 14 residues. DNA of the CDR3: TGTGCCAGCAGTATCAGGAGAAGCACAGATGCGCAGTATTTT. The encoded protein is CASSIRRSTDAQYF.

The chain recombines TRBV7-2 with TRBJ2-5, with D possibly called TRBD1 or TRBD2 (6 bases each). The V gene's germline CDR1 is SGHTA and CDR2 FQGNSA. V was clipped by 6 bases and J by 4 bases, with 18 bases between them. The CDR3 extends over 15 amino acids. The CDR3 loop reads CASRLDGGLLETQYF. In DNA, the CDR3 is TGTGCCAGCAGGCTTGATGGGGGGCTCTTAGAGACCCAGTACTTC.

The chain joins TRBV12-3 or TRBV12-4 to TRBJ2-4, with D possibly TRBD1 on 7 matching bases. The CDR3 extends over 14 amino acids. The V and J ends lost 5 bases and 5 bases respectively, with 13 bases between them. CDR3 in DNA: TGTGCCAGCAGTAACAGGGGAGGTGAAAACATTCAGTACTTC. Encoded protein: CASSNRGGENIQYF.

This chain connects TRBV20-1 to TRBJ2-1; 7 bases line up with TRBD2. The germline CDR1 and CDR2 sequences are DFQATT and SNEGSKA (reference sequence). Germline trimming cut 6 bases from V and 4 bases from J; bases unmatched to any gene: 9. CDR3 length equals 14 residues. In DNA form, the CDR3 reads TGCAGTGCCGCGAGCGGGGCGGGGTACAATGAGCAGTTCTTC. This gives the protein CSAASGAGYNEQFF.

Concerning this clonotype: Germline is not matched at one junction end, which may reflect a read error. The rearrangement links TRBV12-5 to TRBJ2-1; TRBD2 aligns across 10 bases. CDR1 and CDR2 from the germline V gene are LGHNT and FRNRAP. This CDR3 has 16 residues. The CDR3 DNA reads TGTGCTAGTGGTTTGGCCTTAGCGGGGGGCCACAACGAGCAGTTCTTC. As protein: CASGLALAGGHNEQFF.

The CDR3 nucleotides are TGCGCCAGCAGCTTGGTACCAGGGGAGAACACTGAAGCTTTCTTT. It encodes CASSLVPGENTEAFF. The chain recombines TRBV5-1 with TRBJ1-1; possible D gene TRBD1, 6 bases. Trimming pared 0 bases from V and 1 base from J, leaving 10 bases between. Germline CDR1 and CDR2: SGHRS and YFSETQ. The CDR3 covers 15 residues.

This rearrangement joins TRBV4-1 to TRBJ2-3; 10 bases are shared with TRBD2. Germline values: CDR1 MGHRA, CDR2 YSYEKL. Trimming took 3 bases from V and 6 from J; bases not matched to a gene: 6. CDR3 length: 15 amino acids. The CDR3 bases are TGCGCCAGCAGCCACCATGGACTAGCGGCGGATACGCAGTATTTT. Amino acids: CASSHHGLAADTQYF.

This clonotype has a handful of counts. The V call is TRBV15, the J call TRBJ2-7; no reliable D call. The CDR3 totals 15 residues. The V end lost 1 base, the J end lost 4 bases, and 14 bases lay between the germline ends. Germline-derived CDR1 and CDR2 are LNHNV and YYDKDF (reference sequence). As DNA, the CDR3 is TGTGCCACCAGCAGAGCTTGGAGAAGCAATTACGAGCAGTACTTC. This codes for CATSRAWRSNYEQYF.

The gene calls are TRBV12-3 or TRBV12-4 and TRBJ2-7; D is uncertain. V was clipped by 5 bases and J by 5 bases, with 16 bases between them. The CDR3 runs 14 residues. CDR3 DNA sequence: TGTGCCAGCAGTCTTCGGGCATCGTCCCACGAGCAGTACTTC. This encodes CASSLRASSHEQYF.

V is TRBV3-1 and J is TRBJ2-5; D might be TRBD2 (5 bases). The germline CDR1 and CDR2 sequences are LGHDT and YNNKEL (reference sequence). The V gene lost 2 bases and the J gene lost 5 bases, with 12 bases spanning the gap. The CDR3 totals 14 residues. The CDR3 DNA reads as TGTGCCAGCAGCCAACCGAGGGATGAGGAGACCCAGTACTTC. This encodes CASSQPRDEETQYF.

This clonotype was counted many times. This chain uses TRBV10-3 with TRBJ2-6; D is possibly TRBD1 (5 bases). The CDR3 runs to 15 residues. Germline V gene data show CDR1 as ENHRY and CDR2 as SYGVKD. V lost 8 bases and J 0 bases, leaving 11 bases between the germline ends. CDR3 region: CAIGQGDSGANVLTF. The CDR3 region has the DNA TGTGCCATCGGGCAGGGCGACTCTGGGGCCAACGTCCTGACTTTC.

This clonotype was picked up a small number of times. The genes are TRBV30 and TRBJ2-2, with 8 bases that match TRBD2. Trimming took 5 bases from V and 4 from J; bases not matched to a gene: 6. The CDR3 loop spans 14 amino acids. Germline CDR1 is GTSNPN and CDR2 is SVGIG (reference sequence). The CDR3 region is CAWQTGRVTGELFF. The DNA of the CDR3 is TGTGCCTGGCAAACCGGGAGGGTCACCGGGGAGCTGTTTTTT.

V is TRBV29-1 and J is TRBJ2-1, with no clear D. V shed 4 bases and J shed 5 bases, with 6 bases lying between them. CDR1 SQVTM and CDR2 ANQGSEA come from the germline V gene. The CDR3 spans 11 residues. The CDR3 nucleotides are TGCAGCGTTGTAGGGAACAATGAGCAGTTCTTC. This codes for CSVVGNNEQFF.

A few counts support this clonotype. CDR3 sequence (DNA): TGCGCCAGCAGCTTGTACGACCGGTGGGGAGGGGATGAGCAGTTCTTC. It specifies CASSLYDRWGGDEQFF. This chain links TRBV5-1 with TRBJ2-1; TRBD2 matches at 7 bases. V was clipped by 1 base and J by 8 bases; unmatched bases: 12. The CDR3 is 16 amino acids. Germline V lookup: CDR1 SGHRS, CDR2 YFSETQ.

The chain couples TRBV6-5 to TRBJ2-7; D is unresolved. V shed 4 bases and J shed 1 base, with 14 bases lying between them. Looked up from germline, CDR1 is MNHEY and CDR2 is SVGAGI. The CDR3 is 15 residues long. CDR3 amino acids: CASSSSYSPSYEQYF. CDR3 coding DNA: TGTGCCAGCAGTTCATCTTACAGCCCGTCCTACGAGCAGTACTTC.

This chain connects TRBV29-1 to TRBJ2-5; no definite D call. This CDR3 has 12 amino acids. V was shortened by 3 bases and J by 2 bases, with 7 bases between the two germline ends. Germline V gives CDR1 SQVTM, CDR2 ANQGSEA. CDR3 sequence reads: CSVELRQETQYF. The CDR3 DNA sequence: TGCAGCGTTGAGTTGCGGCAAGAGACCCAGTACTTC.

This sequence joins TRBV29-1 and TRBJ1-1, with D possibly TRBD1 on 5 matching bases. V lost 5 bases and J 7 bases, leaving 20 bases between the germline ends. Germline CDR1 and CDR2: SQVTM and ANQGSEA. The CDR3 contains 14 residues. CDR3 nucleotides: TGCAGCGTTCCTGAATGGAGGGGATCGGTTGAAGCTTTCTTT. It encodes CSVPEWRGSVEAFF.

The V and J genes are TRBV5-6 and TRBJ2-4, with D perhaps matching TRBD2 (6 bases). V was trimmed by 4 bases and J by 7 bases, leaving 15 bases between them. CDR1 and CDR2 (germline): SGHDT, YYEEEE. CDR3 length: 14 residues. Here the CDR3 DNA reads TGTGCCAGCAGCACAGTCGGGACTGATAACATTCAGTACTTC. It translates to CASSTVGTDNIQYF.

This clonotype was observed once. For the CDR3, the DNA is TGCAGTGCCCTCGAACCAGCGGGAGGGTCCAATGAGCAGTACTTC. Translated, it gives CSALEPAGGSNEQYF. V usage is TRBV20-1 and J usage is TRBJ2-5; TRBD2 matches 10 bases. The CDR3 runs 15 residues. Germline V lookup: CDR1 DFQATT, CDR2 SNEGSKA (reference sequence). The junction had 18 bases not matched to a gene; V was cut back by 6 bases and J by 11 bases.

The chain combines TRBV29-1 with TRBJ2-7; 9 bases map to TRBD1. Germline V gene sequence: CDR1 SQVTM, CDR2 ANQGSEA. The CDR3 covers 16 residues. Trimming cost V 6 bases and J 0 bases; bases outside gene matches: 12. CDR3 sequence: CSVLGIRDRASYEQYF. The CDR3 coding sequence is TGCAGCGTGTTAGGGATCCGGGACAGGGCCTCCTACGAGCAGTACTTC.

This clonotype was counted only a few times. CDR3 loop: CAISESQYYEQYF. CDR3 DNA: TGTGCCATCAGTGAGTCCCAGTACTACGAGCAGTACTTC. This chain links TRBV10-3 with TRBJ2-7; D call uncertain. Germline V gene data show CDR1 as ENHRY and CDR2 as SYGVKD. CDR3 length: 13 amino acids. The V end lost 0 bases, the J end lost 3 bases, and 6 bases lay between the germline ends.

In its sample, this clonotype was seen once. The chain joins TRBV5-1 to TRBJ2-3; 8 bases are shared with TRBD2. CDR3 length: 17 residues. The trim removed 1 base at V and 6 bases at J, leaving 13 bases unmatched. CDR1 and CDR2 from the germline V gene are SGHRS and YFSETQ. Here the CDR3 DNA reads TGCGCCAGCAGCTTGTCGGCGGGGGGCCCAGCGGTTGATACGCAGTATTTT. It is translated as CASSLSAGGPAVDTQYF.